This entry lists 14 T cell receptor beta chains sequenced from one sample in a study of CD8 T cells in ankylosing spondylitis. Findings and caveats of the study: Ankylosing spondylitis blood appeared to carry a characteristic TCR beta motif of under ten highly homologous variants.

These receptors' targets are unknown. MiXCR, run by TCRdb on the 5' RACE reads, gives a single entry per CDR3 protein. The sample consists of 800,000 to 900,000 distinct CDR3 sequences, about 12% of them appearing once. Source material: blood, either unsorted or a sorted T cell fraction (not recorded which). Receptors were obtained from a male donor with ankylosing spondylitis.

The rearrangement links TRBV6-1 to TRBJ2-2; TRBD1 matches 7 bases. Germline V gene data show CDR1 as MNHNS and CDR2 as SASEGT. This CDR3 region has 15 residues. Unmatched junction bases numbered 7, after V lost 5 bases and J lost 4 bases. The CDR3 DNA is TGTGCCAGCAGTCAAGACAGGGACGCCACCGGGGAGCTGTTTTTT. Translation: CASSQDRDATGELFF.

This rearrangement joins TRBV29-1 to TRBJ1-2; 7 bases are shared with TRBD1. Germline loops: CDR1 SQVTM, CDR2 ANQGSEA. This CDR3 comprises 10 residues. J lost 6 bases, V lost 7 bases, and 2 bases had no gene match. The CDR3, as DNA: TGCAGCGCGGGACAGAATGGCTACACCTTC. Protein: CSAGQNGYTF.

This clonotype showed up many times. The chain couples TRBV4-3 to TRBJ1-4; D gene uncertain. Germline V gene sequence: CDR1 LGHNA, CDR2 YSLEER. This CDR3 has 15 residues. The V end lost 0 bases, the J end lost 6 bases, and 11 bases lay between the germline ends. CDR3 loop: CASSQEGRLYEKLFF. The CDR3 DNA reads TGCGCCAGCAGCCAAGAGGGCAGGTTGTATGAAAAACTGTTTTTT.

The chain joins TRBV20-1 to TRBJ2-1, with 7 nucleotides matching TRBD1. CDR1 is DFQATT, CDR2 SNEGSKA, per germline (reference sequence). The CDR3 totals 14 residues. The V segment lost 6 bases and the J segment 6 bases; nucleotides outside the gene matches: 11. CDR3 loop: CSAPRRTGFNEQFF. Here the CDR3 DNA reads TGCAGTGCCCCTAGGAGGACAGGTTTCAATGAGCAGTTCTTC.

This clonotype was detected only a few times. The CDR3 reads CAIRASGWDEQFF. The CDR3, as DNA: TGTGCCATCCGCGCTAGCGGGTGGGATGAGCAGTTCTTC. The chain couples TRBV10-3 to TRBJ2-1, with 8 bases identical to TRBD2. V shed 8 bases and J 8 bases; nucleotides not matched to a gene: 8. Germline CDR1 reads ENHRY; CDR2 reads SYGVKD. The CDR3 contains 13 residues.

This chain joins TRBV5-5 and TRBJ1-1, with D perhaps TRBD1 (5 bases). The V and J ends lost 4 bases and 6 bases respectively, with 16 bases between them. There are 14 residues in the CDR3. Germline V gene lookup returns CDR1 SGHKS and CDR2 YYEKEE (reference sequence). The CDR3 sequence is CASSAGTQFAEAFF. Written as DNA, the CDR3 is TGTGCCAGCAGCGCCGGGACCCAGTTCGCTGAAGCTTTCTTT. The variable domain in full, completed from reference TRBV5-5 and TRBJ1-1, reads DAGVTQSPTHLIKTRGQQVTLRCSPISGHKSVSWYQQVLGQGPQFIFQYYEKEERGRGNFPDRFSARQFPNYSSELNVNALLLGDSALYLCASSAGTQFAEAFFGQGTRLTVV.

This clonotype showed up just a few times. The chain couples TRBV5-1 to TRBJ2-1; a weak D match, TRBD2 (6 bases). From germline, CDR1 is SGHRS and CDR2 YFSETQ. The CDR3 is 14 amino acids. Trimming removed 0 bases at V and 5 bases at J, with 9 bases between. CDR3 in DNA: TGCGCCAGCAGCTTGGAGGGACTGGACAATGAGCAGTTCTTC. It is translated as CASSLEGLDNEQFF.

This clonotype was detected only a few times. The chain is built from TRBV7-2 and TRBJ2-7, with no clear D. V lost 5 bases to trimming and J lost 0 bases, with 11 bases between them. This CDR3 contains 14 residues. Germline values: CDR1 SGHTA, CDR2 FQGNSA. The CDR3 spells CASSPKVLSYEQYF. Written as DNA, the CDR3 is TGTGCCAGCAGCCCAAAGGTTCTCTCCTACGAGCAGTACTTC.

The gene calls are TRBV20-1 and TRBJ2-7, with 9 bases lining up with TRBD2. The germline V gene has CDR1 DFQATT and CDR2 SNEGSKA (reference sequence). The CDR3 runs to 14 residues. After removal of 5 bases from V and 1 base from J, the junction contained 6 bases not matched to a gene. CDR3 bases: TGCAGTGCTGAAAGCGGGAGGTCATCCTACGAGCAGTACTTC. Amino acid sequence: CSAESGRSSYEQYF.

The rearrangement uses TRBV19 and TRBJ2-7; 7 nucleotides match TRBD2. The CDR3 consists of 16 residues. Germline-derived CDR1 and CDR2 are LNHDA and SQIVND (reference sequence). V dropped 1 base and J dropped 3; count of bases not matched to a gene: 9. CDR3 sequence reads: CASSIVRTGGHYEQYF. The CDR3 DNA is TGTGCCAGTAGTATAGTCAGGACGGGAGGCCACTACGAGCAGTACTTC.

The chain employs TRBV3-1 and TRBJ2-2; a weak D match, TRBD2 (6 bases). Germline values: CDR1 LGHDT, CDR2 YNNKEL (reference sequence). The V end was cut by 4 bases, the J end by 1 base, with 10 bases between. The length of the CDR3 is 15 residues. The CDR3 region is CASSPGLLNTGELFF. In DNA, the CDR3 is TGTGCCAGCAGCCCGGGACTTCTGAACACCGGGGAGCTGTTTTTT.

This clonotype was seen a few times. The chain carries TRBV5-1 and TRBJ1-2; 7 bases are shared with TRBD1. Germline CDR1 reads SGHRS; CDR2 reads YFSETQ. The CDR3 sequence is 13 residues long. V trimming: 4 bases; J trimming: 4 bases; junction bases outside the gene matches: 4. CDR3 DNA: TGCGCCAGCAGCCAAAACAGGGGCTATGGCTACACCTTC. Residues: CASSQNRGYGYTF.

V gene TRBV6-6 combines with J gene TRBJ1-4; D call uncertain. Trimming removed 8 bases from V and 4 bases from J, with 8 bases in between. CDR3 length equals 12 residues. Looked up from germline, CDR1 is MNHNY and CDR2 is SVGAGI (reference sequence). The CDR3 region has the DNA TGTGCCAGCGGTCGGGGTAATGAAAAACTGTTTTTT. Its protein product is CASGRGNEKLFF.

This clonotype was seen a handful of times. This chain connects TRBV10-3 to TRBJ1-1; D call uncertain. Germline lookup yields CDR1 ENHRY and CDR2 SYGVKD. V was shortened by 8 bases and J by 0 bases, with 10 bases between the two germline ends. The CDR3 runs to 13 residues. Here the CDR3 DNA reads TGTGCCATCTTTGACACGCTGAACACTGAAGCTTTCTTT. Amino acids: CAIFDTLNTEAFF.